This is a list of T cell receptor beta chains from one sample in a study of response to subunit inactivated influenza vaccine. TCRdb fed the RT-PCR reads into MiXCR, producing one record per CDR3 protein. The sample holds 450,000 to 600,000 distinct CDR3 sequences, more than 7% seen once. The sample was PBMCs from blood, taken 23 months after vaccination. The receptor source for this set is a man aged 50 to 69 who received an inactivated influenza vaccine. Each CDR3 is given with its conserved first and last residue. The D gene is left open where the match is weak. Some rows mark clone size as missing; the rest say once, few, many or name a class of expanded clone.

D: TRBD1
J: TRBJ2-1
V: TRBV28
size: .
CDR3: CASLPGTGVYNEQFF
DNA: TGTGCCAGCTTACCCGGGACAGGGGTTTACAATGAGCAGTTCTTC

D: .
J: TRBJ2-3
V: TRBV6-1
size: .
CDR3: CASSEGGVQDTQYF
DNA: TGTGCCAGCAGTGAAGGGGGAGTACAAGATACGCAGTATTTT

D: .
J: TRBJ2-3
V: TRBV4-3
size: many
CDR3: CASSQEGSLDGTDTQYF
DNA: TGCGCCAGCAGCCAAGAAGGTTCTCTGGACGGCACAGATACGCAGTATTTT

D: TRBD1
J: TRBJ2-2
V: TRBV7-3
size: many
CDR3: CASGGQGGTGELFF
DNA: TGTGCCAGCGGGGGACAGGGAGGGACCGGGGAGCTGTTTTTT

D: TRBD1
J: TRBJ2-1
V: TRBV24-1
size: many
CDR3: CATRGQGDSYNEQFF
DNA: TGTGCCACCCGAGGACAGGGGGACTCCTACAATGAGCAGTTCTTC

D: TRBD1
J: TRBJ1-4
V: TRBV20-1
size: .
CDR3: CSARARDRGVEKLFF
DNA: TGCAGTGCTAGAGCGAGGGACAGGGGAGTCGAAAAACTGTTTTTT

D: .
J: TRBJ2-7
V: TRBV6-2/TRBV6-3
size: many
CDR3: CASSFNPISRIAYEQYF
DNA: TGTGCCAGCAGTTTCAACCCAATTTCCAGGATCGCCTACGAGCAGTACTTC

D: TRBD2
J: TRBJ2-1
V: TRBV4-1
size: many
CDR3: CASSQLAGGNNEQFF
DNA: TGCGCCAGCAGCCAGCTAGCGGGGGGGAACAATGAGCAGTTCTTC

D: .
J: TRBJ2-4
V: TRBV9
size: many
CDR3: CASSVEPGVAIQYF
DNA: TGTGCCAGCAGCGTAGAACCGGGAGTGGCCATTCAGTACTTC

D: .
J: TRBJ1-5
V: TRBV7-2
size: few
CDR3: CASSLWRDQPQHF
DNA: TGTGCCAGCAGCTTATGGAGGGATCAGCCCCAGCATTTT

D: TRBD2
J: TRBJ2-5
V: TRBV5-5
size: .
CDR3: CASSSLAGGQETQYF
DNA: TGTGCCAGCAGCTCCCTAGCGGGGGGCCAAGAGACCCAGTACTTC

D: TRBD1
J: TRBJ2-5
V: TRBV4-1
size: many
CDR3: CASSPLHRTGQETQYF
DNA: TGCGCCAGCAGCCCACTACATAGGACAGGGCAAGAGACCCAGTACTTC

D: .
J: TRBJ1-5
V: TRBV12-3/TRBV12-4
size: .
CDR3: CASARSDTYIGGQPQHF
DNA: TGTGCCAGTGCTCGGTCGGACACCTACATTGGGGGACAGCCCCAGCATTTT

D: .
J: TRBJ2-1
V: TRBV4-1
size: few
CDR3: CASSQDFGAGPNEQFF
DNA: TGCGCCAGCAGCCAAGATTTCGGTGCAGGTCCCAATGAGCAGTTCTTC

D: TRBD1
J: TRBJ2-1
V: TRBV29-1
size: few
CDR3: CSAPLLGQFGNEQFF
DNA: TGCAGCGCCCCTCTGTTGGGACAGTTTGGGAATGAGCAGTTCTTC

D: .
J: TRBJ2-3
V: TRBV4-1
size: many
CDR3: CASSFQSRRGGSSTDTQYF
DNA: TGCGCCAGCAGCTTCCAATCCCGAAGAGGCGGGTCTAGCACAGATACGCAGTATTTT

D: TRBD1
J: TRBJ2-7
V: TRBV20-1
size: few
CDR3: CSALSGTGRPEQYF
DNA: TGCAGTGCTCTCTCCGGGACAGGTAGGCCCGAGCAGTACTTC

D: .
J: TRBJ2-1
V: TRBV29-1
size: many
CDR3: CSANGGSYNEQFF
DNA: TGCAGCGCCAATGGGGGTTCCTACAATGAGCAGTTCTTC

D: TRBD1
J: TRBJ2-4
V: TRBV11-2
size: many
CDR3: CASSPGTGGIAKNIQYF
DNA: TGTGCCAGCAGCCCGGGGACAGGAGGTATTGCCAAAAACATTCAGTACTTC

D: TRBD2
J: TRBJ2-1
V: TRBV12-3/TRBV12-4
size: .
CDR3: CASSFWLAGGSSYNEQFF
DNA: TGTGCCAGCAGTTTTTGGCTAGCGGGGGGCAGCTCCTACAATGAGCAGTTCTTC

D: .
J: TRBJ1-5
V: TRBV15
size: .
CDR3: CATSRGDPNQPQHF
DNA: TGTGCCACCAGCAGGGGGGACCCCAATCAGCCCCAGCATTTT

D: TRBD1
J: TRBJ2-5
V: TRBV29-1
size: many
CDR3: CSIIQGQETQYF
DNA: TGCAGCATCATACAGGGGCAGGAGACCCAGTACTTC

D: .
J: TRBJ1-2
V: TRBV7-2
size: many
CDR3: CASSSGVGYYGYTF
DNA: TGTGCCAGCAGTTCAGGGGTGGGTTACTATGGCTACACCTTC

D: .
J: TRBJ2-6
V: TRBV20-1
size: .
CDR3: CSARTWGASGANVLTF
DNA: TGCAGTGCTAGAACCTGGGGGGCTTCTGGGGCCAACGTCCTGACTTTC

D: .
J: TRBJ1-4
V: TRBV6-5
size: few
CDR3: CASSYLHDNEKLFF
DNA: TGTGCCAGCAGTTATTTACACGATAATGAAAAACTGTTTTTT

D: .
J: TRBJ1-6
V: TRBV7-2
size: few
CDR3: CASSQKFGRYSPLHF
DNA: TGTGCCAGCAGCCAGAAATTTGGGAGGTACTCACCCCTCCACTTT

D: .
J: TRBJ2-3
V: TRBV20-1
size: many
CDR3: CSASFYPGLDTQYF
DNA: TGCAGTGCTAGCTTTTACCCAGGGCTTGATACGCAGTATTTT

D: TRBD2
J: TRBJ2-7
V: TRBV20-1
size: .
CDR3: CSARPGLAGEVQYF
DNA: TGCAGTGCTAGGCCCGGACTAGCGGGAGAGGTGCAGTACTTC

D: .
J: TRBJ2-2
V: TRBV7-2
size: many
CDR3: CASSLFGVGAAGELFF
DNA: TGTGCCAGCAGCTTATTCGGTGTGGGGGCCGCCGGGGAGCTGTTTTTT